The entry below gives a single T cell receptor beta chain sequence along with its context. The sample belongs to a study of shared clonotypes between healthy human individuals. Method: immunoSEQ multiplex PCR; TCRdb's copy keeps in-frame clones and lacks some. Of 800,000 to 1,200,000 clones in the sample, more than 75% were seen once. The sequenced sample consisted of memory CD4+ T cells from PBMCs. Subset specified: CD45RA-negative fraction. The TCR comes from a young man in good health. Some clones in this sample may be carry-over from other donors' samples.

This CDR3 reads CASSQRGLAGNTDTQYF. Written as DNA, the CDR3 is TGCGCCAGCAGCCAAAGGGGACTAGCGGGTAACACAGATACGCAGTATTTT. The J gene is TRBJ2-3, the V gene TRBV4-1; 12 nucleotides agree with TRBD2. The CDR3 has 17 amino acids. Germline V gene sequence: CDR1 MGHRA, CDR2 YSYEKL. Germline trimming cut 2 bases from V and 2 bases from J; bases unmatched to any gene: 5.